The T cell receptor (beta chain) described here comes from a study of neurological immune-mediated disorders. Germline-derived CDR1 and CDR2 are LGHNA and YSLEER. The ends were cut back, 0 bases at V and 0 bases at J, with 9 bases in the middle. The CDR3 runs 15 residues. TCRdb reprocessed the 5' RACE reads with MiXCR, giving one entry per CDR3 protein. The profile shows tens of thousands of distinct CDR3 sequences, around 14% of them singletons. This clonotype occurred many times. Source material: PBMCs. The chain employs TRBV4-3 and TRBJ2-7; D is undetermined. The sequence came from a woman in her forties or fifties with HTLV-1-associated myelopathy (HAM/TSP). CDR3 in amino acids: CASSQDWKGSYEQYF. DNA of the CDR3: TGCGCCAGCAGCCAAGATTGGAAAGGCTCCTACGAGCAGTACTTC.